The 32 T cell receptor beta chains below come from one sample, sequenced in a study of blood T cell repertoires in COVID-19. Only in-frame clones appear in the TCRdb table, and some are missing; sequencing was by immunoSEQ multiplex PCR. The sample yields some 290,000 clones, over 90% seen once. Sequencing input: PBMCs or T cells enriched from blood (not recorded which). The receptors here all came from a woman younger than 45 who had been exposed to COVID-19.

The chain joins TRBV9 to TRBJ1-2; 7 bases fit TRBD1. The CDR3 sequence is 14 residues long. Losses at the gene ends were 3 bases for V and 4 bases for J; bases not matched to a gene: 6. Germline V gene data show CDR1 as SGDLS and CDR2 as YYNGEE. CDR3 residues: CASSADRATYGYTF. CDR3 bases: TGTGCCAGCAGCGCCGACAGGGCCACCTATGGCTACACCTTC.

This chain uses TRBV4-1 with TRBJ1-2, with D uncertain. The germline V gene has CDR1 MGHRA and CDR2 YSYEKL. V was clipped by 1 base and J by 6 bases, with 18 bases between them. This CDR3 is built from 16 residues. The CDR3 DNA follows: TGCGCCAGCAGCCAAGTCTCGGCAGGAAATCGTAATGGCTACACCTTC. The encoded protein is CASSQVSAGNRNGYTF.

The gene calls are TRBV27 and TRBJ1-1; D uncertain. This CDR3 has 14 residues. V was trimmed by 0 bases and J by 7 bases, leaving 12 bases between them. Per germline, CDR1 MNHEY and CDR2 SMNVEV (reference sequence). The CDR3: CASSLSLVRREAFF. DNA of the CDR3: TGTGCCAGCAGTTTATCCCTAGTACGACGTGAAGCTTTCTTT.

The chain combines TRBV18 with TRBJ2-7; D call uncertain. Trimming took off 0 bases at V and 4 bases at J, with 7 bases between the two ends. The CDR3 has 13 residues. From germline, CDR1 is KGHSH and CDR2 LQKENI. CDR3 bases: TGTGCCAGCTCACCACCAAGCACTTACGAGCAGTACTTC. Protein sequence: CASSPPSTYEQYF. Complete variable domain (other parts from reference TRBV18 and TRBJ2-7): NAGVMQNPRHLVRRRGQEARLRCSPMKGHSHVYWYRQLPEEGLKFMVYLQKENIIDESGMPKERFSAEFPKEGPSILRIQQVVRGDSAAYFCASSPPSTYEQYFGPGTRLTVT.

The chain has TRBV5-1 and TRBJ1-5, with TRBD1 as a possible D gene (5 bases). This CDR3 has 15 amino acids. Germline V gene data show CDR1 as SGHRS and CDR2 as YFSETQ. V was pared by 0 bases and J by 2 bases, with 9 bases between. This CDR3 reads CASSLEGEGNQPQHF. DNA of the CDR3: TGCGCCAGCAGCTTGGAAGGGGAAGGCAATCAGCCCCAGCATTTT. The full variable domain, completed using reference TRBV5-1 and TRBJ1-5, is KAGVTQTPRYLIKTRGQQVTLSCSPISGHRSVSWYQQTPGQGLQFLFEYFSETQRNKGNFPGRFSGRQFSNSRSEMNVSTLELGDSALYLCASSLEGEGNQPQHFGDGTRLSIL.

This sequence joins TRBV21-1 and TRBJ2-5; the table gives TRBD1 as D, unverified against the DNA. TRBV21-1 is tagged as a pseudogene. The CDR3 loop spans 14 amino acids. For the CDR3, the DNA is TGTGCCAGCAGCGAGGACAGGGTTGGAGAGACCCAGTACTTC. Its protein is CASSEDRVGETQYF.

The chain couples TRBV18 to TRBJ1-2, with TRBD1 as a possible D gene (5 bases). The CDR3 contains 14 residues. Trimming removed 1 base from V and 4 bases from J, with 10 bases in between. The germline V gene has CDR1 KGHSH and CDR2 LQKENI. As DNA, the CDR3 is TGTGCCAGCTCACCACTTCAGGGTAGCTATGGCTACACCTTC. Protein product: CASSPLQGSYGYTF.

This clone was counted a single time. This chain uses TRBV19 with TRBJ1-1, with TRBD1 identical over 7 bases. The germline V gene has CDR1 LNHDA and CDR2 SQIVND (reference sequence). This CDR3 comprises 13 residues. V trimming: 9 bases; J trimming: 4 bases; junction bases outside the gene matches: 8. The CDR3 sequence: CASDLSGGTEAFF. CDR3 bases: TGTGCCAGCGACCTATCAGGGGGCACTGAAGCTTTCTTT.

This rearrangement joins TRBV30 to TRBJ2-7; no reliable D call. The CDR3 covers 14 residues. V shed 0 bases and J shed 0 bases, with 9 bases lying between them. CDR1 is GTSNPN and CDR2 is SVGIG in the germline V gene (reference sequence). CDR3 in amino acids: CAWSVHASSYEQYF. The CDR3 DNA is TGTGCCTGGAGTGTACATGCCAGCTCCTACGAGCAGTACTTC.

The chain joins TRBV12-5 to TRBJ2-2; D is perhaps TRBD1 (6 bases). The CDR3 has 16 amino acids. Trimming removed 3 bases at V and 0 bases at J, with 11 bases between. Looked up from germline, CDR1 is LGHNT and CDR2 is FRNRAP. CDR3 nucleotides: TGTGCTAGTGGTTTCTTCCGGACAGCGAACACCGGGGAGCTGTTTTTT. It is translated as CASGFFRTANTGELFF.

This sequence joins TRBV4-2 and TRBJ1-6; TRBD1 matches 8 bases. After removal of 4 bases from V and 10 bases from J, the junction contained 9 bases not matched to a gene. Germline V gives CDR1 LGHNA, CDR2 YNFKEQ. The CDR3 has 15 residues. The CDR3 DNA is TGTGCCAGCAGCCGATCCGGACAGGGAGGATCACCCCTCCACTTT. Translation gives CASSRSGQGGSPLHF.

The CDR3 loop reads CASSPPIGAYGYTF. The DNA of the CDR3 is TGTGCCAGCTCACCACCGATTGGGGCTTATGGCTACACCTTC. The chain has TRBV18 and TRBJ1-2; D might be TRBD1 (5 bases). This CDR3 spans 14 amino acids. Trimming shortened V by 0 bases and J by 5 bases, and 10 bases separated the two germline ends. Germline CDR1 KGHSH, CDR2 LQKENI.

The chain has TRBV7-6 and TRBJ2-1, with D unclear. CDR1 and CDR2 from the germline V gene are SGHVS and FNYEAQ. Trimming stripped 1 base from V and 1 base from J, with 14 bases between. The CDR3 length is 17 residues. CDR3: CASSLEGRVSSYNEQFF. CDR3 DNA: TGTGCCAGCAGCTTAGAAGGCCGGGTCTCTTCCTACAATGAGCAGTTCTTC.

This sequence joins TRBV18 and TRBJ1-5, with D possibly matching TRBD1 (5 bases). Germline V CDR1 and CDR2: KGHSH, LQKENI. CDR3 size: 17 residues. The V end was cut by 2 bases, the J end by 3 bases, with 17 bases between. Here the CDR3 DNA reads TGTGCCAGCTCACCAATGGGGGGAGAGGGGAACAATCAGCCCCAGCATTTT. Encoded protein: CASSPMGGEGNNQPQHF.

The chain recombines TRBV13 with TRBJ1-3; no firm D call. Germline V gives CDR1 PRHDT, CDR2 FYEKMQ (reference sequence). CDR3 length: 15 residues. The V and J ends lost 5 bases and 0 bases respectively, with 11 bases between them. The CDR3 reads CASSLYILSGNTIYF. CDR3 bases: TGTGCCAGCAGCCTATATATTCTCTCTGGAAACACCATATATTTT.

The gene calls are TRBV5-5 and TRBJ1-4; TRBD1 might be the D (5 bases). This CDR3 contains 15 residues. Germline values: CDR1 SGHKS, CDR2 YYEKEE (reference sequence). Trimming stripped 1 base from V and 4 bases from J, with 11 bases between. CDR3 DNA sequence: TGTGCCAGCAGCTTGCACGGGGGTTATAATGAAAAACTGTTTTTT. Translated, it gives CASSLHGGYNEKLFF.

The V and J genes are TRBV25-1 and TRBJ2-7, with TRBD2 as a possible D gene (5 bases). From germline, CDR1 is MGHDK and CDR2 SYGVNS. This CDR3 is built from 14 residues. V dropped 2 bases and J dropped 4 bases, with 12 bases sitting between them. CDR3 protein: CASSETGVLYEQYF. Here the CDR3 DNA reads TGTGCCAGCAGTGAAACCGGGGTACTGTACGAGCAGTACTTC.

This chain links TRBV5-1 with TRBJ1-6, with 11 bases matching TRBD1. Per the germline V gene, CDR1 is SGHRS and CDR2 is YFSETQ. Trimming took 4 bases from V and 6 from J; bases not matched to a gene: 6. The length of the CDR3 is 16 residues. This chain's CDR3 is CASSKGQGASNSPLHF. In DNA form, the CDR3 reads TGCGCCAGCAGCAAAGGACAGGGGGCGAGTAATTCACCCCTCCACTTT. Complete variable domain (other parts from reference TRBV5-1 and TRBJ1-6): KAGVTQTPRYLIKTRGQQVTLSCSPISGHRSVSWYQQTPGQGLQFLFEYFSETQRNKGNFPGRFSGRQFSNSRSEMNVSTLELGDSALYLCASSKGQGASNSPLHFGNGTRLTVT.

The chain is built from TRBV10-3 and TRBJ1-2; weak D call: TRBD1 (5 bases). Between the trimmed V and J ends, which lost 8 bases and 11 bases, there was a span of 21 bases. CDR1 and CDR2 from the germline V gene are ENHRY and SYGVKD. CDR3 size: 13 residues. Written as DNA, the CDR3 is TGTGCCATCCTGAACTATGAGATCCAGGGTTACACCTTC. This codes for CAILNYEIQGYTF.

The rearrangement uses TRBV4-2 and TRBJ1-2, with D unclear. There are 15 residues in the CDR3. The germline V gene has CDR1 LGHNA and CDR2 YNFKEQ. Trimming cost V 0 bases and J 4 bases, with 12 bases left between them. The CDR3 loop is CASSQDYFAGYGYTF. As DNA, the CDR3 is TGTGCCAGCAGCCAAGATTATTTCGCAGGCTATGGCTACACCTTC.

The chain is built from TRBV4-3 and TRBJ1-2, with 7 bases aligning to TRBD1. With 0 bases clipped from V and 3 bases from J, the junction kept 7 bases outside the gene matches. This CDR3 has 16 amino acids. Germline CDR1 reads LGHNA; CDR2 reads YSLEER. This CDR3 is CASSQDRGGGDYGYTF. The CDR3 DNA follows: TGCGCCAGCAGCCAAGATAGAGGAGGGGGCGACTATGGCTACACCTTC.

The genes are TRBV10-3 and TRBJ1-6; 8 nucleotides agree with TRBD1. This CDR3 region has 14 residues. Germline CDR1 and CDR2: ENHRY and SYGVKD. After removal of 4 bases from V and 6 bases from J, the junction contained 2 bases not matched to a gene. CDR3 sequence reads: CAISGTGSNSPLHF. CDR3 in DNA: TGTGCCATCAGTGGGACAGGGAGTAATTCACCCCTCCACTTT.

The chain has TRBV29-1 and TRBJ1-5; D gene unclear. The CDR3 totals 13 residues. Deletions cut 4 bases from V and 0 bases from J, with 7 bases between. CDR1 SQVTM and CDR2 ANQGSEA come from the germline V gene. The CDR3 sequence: CSVAEYSNQPQHF. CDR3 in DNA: TGCAGCGTTGCTGAGTATAGCAATCAGCCCCAGCATTTT.

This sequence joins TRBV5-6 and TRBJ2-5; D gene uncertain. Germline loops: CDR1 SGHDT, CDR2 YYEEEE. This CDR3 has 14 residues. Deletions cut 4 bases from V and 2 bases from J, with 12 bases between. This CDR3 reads CASSPGSPQETQYF. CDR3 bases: TGTGCCAGCAGCCCAGGCAGCCCTCAAGAGACCCAGTACTTC.

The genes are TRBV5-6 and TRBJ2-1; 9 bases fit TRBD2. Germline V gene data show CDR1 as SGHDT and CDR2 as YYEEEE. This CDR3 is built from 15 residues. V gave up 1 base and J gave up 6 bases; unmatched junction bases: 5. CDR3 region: CASSLLSGGLNEQFF. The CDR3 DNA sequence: TGTGCCAGCAGCTTGCTAAGCGGGGGGCTCAATGAGCAGTTCTTC. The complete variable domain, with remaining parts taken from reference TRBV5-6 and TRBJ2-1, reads DAGVTQSPTHLIKTRGQQVTLRCSPKSGHDTVSWYQQALGQGPQFIFQYYEEEERQRGNFPDRFSGHQFPNYSSELNVNALLLGDSALYLCASSLLSGGLNEQFFGPGTRLTVL.

CDR3 residues: CAISESGGGSYF. The CDR3 bases are TGTGCCATCAGTGAGTCGGGTGGGGGGTCGTACTTC. The rearrangement uses TRBV10-3 and TRBJ2-7; tentatively, D is TRBD2 (6 bases). V was clipped by 0 bases and J by 12 bases, with 12 bases between them. The CDR3 spans 12 residues. Germline V CDR1 and CDR2: ENHRY, SYGVKD.

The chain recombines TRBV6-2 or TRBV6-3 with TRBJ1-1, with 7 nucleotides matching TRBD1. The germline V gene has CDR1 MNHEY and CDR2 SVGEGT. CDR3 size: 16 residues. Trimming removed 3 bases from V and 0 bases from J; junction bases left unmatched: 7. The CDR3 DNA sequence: TGTGCCAGCAGTTATGCGGTGACAGGGCTGAACACTGAAGCTTTCTTT. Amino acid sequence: CASSYAVTGLNTEAFF.

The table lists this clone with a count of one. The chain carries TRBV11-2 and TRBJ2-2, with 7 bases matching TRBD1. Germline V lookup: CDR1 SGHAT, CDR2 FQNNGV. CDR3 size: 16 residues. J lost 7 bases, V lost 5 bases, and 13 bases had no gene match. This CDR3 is CASSHYLKGAIGELFF. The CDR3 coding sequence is TGTGCCAGCAGCCACTATCTTAAGGGGGCAATCGGGGAGCTGTTTTTT.

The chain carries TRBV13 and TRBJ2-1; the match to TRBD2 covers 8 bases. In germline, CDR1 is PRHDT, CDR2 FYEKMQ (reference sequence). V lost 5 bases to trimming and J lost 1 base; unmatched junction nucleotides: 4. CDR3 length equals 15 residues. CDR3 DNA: TGTGCCAGCAGCCATCGGGGGGGATCCTACAATGAGCAGTTCTTC. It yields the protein CASSHRGGSYNEQFF.

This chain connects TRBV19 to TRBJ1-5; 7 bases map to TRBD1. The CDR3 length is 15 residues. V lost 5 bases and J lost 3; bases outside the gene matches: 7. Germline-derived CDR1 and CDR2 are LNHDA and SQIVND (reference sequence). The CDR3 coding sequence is TGTGCCAGTAGTCCCGGGGACAGACCCAATCAGCCCCAGCATTTT. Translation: CASSPGDRPNQPQHF.

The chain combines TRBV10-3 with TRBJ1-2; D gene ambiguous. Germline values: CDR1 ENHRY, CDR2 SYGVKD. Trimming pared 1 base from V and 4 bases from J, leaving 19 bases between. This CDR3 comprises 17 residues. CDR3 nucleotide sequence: TGTGCCATCAGTGAGTTATTTCCGGCTGCCGAGGGCTATGGCTACACCTTC. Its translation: CAISELFPAAEGYGYTF.

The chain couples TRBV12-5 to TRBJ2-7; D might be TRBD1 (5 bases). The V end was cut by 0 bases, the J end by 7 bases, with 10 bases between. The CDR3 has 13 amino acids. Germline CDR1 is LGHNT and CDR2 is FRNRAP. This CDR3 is CASGLVRGWEQYF. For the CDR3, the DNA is TGTGCTAGTGGTTTGGTAAGGGGTTGGGAGCAGTACTTC.